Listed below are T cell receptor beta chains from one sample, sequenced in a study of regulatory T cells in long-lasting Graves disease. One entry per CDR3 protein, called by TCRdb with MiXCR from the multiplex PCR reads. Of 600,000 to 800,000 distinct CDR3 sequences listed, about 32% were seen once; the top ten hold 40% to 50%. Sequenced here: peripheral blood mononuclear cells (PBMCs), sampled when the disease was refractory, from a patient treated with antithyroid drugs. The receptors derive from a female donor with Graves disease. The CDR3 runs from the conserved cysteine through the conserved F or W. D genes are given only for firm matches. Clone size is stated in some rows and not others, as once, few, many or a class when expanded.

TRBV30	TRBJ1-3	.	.	CAWSEGGLVNTIYF	TGTGCCTGGAGTGAAGGGGGATTGGTGAACACCATATATTTT
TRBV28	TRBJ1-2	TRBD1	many	CASSVDRANYGYTF	TGTGCCAGCAGCGTTGACAGGGCTAACTATGGCTACACCTTC
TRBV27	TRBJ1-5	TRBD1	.	CASSLRSSTGVNQPQHF	TGTGCCAGCAGTTTAAGGTCCTCGACAGGGGTCAATCAGCCCCAGCATTTT
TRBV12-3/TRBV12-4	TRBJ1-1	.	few	CASSQRPGRNMNTEAFF	TGTGCCAGCAGCCAGCGGCCGGGCAGAAACATGAACACTGAAGCTTTCTTT
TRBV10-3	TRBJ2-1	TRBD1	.	CAISSTGDEQFF	TGTGCCATCAGTTCAACAGGGGATGAGCAGTTCTTC
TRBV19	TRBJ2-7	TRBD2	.	CASSSSGRGYEQYF	TGTGCCAGCAGCTCTAGCGGGAGGGGTTACGAGCAGTACTTC
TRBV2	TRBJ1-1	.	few	CASSEAGEWGTEAFF	TGTGCCAGCAGTGAAGCGGGGGAGTGGGGCACTGAAGCTTTCTTT
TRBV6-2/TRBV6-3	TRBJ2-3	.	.	CASSRESTDTQYF	TGTGCCAGCAGTCGGGAGAGCACAGATACGCAGTATTTT
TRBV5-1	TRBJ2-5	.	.	CASSLVVGIGETQYF	TGCGCCAGCAGCTTGGTCGTGGGGATAGGAGAGACCCAGTACTTC
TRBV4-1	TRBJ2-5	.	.	CASSQEGSAETQYF	TGCGCCAGCAGCCAAGAGGGGAGTGCAGAGACCCAGTACTTC
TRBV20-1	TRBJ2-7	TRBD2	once	CSARPGLAGGSSYEQYF	TGCAGTGCTAGACCCGGACTAGCGGGAGGGAGCTCCTACGAGCAGTACTTC
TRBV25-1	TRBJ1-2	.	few	CASSEPRTEVYGYTF	TGTGCCAGCAGTGAACCCCGGACGGAGGTTTATGGCTACACCTTC
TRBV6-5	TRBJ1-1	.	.	CASSYGQTNTEAFF	TGTGCCAGCAGTTACGGACAGACAAACACTGAAGCTTTCTTT
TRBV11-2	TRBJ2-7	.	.	CASSPQPSAYEQYF	TGTGCCAGCTCCCCCCAGCCCAGCGCCTACGAGCAGTACTTC
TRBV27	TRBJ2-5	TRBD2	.	CASSPDPGGSKRETQYF	TGTGCCAGCAGCCCGGACCCCGGCGGGAGTAAGAGAGAGACCCAGTACTTC
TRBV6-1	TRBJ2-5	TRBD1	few	CASSSPGGTGEETQYF	TGTGCCAGCAGCTCTCCCGGGGGGACAGGGGAGGAGACCCAGTACTTC
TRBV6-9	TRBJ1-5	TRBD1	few	CASSWVAGGEQPQHF	TGTGCCAGCAGTTGGGTCGCAGGGGGAGAACAGCCCCAGCATTTT
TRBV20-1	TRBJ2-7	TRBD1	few	CSAGGQLSSYEQYF	TGCAGTGCTGGGGGACAGTTAAGCTCCTACGAGCAGTACTTC
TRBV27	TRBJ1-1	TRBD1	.	CASSRDRVFTEAFF	TGTGCCAGCAGCCGAGACAGGGTCTTTACTGAAGCTTTCTTT
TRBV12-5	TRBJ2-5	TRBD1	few	CASGLVLDRGPPETQYF	TGTGCTAGTGGTTTGGTACTGGACAGGGGGCCCCCAGAGACCCAGTACTTC
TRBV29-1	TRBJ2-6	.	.	CSVEESPTGANVLTF	TGCAGCGTTGAAGAGTCGCCAACCGGGGCCAACGTCCTGACTTTC
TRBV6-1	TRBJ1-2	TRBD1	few	CASSNDRVGYTF	TGTGCCAGCAGTAATGACAGGGTCGGCTACACCTTC
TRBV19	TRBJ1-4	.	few	CASSMTSWNSRVGEKLFF	TGTGCCAGTAGTATGACTTCTTGGAATTCGAGGGTCGGTGAAAAACTGTTTTTT
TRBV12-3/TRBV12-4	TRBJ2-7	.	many	CASSLVSNYEQYF	TGTGCCAGCAGTTTAGTGTCTAACTACGAGCAGTACTTC
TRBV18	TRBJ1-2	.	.	CASFTRGSYGYTF	TGTGCCAGCTTTACCCGGGGCAGCTATGGCTACACCTTC
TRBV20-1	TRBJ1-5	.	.	CSARSQVNGQPQHF	TGCAGTGCTAGAAGCCAGGTAAATGGCCAGCCCCAGCATTTT
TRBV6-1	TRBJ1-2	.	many	CASSDRYGYTF	TGTGCCAGCTCAGACAGATATGGCTACACCTTC
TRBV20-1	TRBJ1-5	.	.	CSAPPATVPNQPQHF	TGCAGTGCCCCCCCCGCGACAGTTCCCAATCAGCCCCAGCATTTT
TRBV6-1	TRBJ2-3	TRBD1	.	CASSRLGNRGRTDTQYF	TGTGCCAGCAGTAGACTTGGGAACAGGGGGCGAACAGATACGCAGTATTTT
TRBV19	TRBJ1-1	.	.	CASSIEFRYTEAFF	TGTGCCAGTAGTATAGAGTTCCGGTACACTGAAGCTTTCTTT
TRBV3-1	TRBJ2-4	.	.	CASSQDPRLAKNIQYF	TGTGCCAGCAGCCAAGATCCCAGGCTAGCCAAAAACATTCAGTACTTC
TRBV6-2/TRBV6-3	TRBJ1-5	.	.	CASRVSPAEQGYYSNQPQHF	TGTGCCAGCAGGGTATCCCCGGCCGAACAGGGCTACTATAGCAATCAGCCCCAGCATTTT